This is a list of T cell receptor beta chains from one sample in a study of T cells in Graves' hyperthyroidism and ophthalmopathy. MiXCR, applied by TCRdb to the multiplex PCR reads, yields one record per CDR3 protein. The data show approximately 600,000 distinct CDR3 sequences, under 20% seen once. Sequenced: blood. These receptors came from a woman in her twenties or thirties with Graves' hyperthyroidism. The conserved cysteine and the conserved F or W are not part of the CDR3 here. Fields, in order: V gene, J gene, CDR3 protein.

TRBV5-1	TRBJ2-3	ASSLEAGGIDTQY
TRBV5-1	TRBJ2-1	ASSLGLAGGLLSRQQF
TRBV6-1	TRBJ1-4	ASSGTGQKLF
TRBV7-9	TRBJ2-5	ASSLARGLGQETQY
TRBV29-1	TRBJ2-1	SVADSGSSNEQF
TRBV20-1	TRBJ2-7	SARSGGNYEQY
TRBV19	TRBJ1-5	ASSTSYSDSRNQPQH
TRBV12-3/TRBV12-4	TRBJ1-4	ASSFFSGTANEKLF
TRBV10-3	TRBJ2-7	AIGGLAGGPGDEQY
TRBV18	TRBJ1-5	ASSSGDRQLNQPQH
TRBV20-1	TRBJ2-7	SARGTGDNEQY
TRBV27	TRBJ2-3	VSSFQGGSGGTDTQY
TRBV3-1	TRBJ1-5	ASSRLGGQPQH
TRBV15	TRBJ1-3	ATRSQGAVGNTIY
TRBV5-1	TRBJ2-3	ASSWQQPRADTQY
TRBV7-2	TRBJ2-5	ASSLGSGQETQY
TRBV28	TRBJ2-4	ASSSRGEIQY
TRBV9	TRBJ2-7	ASSVGWDAGSYEQY
TRBV28	TRBJ1-5	ATSPGQGGNQPQH
TRBV28	TRBJ1-1	ASSLNLNTEAF
TRBV5-1	TRBJ1-5	ASSPGTGSFRNQPQH
TRBV15	TRBJ1-2	ATSRGTGFYGYT
TRBV4-2	TRBJ2-2	ASSQAGHGNTGELF
TRBV28	TRBJ2-3	ASSPWTGTRSTDTQY
TRBV11-3	TRBJ1-6	ASSDRGVGTLH
TRBV12-5	TRBJ2-6	ASGFSMVAGFSGANVLT
TRBV18	TRBJ2-1	ASSPYDRDEQF
TRBV27	TRBJ1-2	ASRIGQGDYGYT
TRBV13	TRBJ2-7	ASSDWDRAYEQY
TRBV7-8	TRBJ2-7	ASSLSEVREQY
TRBV18	TRBJ1-1	ASSPGAEHTEAF
TRBV7-2	TRBJ1-5	ASSLDWGWGQPQH
TRBV3-1	TRBJ2-5	ASSQDDFGREETQY
TRBV7-9	TRBJ1-1	ASSSDRPGGAF
TRBV29-1	TRBJ1-3	SVGSSGNTIY
TRBV5-1	TRBJ2-1	ASSLEGIDNEQF
TRBV5-1	TRBJ2-1	ASSPEEFIYEQF
TRBV20-1	TRBJ2-7	SARDRDRMTYEQY
TRBV4-1	TRBJ2-3	ASSQGGSGLVTDTQY
TRBV7-3	TRBJ2-1	ASSGPRGTGSSYNEQF
TRBV7-9	TRBJ2-1	ASSPPWSGVSYNEQF
TRBV12-3/TRBV12-4	TRBJ1-1	ASNPFRGRAGTEAF
TRBV6-2/TRBV6-3	TRBJ1-2	ASSHNPNYGYT
TRBV5-1	TRBJ2-5	ASKVAEYQETQY
TRBV3-1	TRBJ1-2	ASSPNRAGGYT